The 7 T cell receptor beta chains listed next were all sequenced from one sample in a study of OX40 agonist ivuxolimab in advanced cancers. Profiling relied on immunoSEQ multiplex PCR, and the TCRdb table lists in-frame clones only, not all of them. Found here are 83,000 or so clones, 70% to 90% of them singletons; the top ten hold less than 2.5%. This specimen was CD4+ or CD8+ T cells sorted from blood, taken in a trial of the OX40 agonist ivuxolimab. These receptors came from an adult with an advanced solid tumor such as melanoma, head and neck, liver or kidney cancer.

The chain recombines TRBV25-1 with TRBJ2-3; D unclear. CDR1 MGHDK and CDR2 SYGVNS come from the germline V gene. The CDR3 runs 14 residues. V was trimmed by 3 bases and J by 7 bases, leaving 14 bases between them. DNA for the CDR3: TGTGCCAGCAGTGATGCACGGACGGTCCATACGCAGTATTTT. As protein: CASSDARTVHTQYF.

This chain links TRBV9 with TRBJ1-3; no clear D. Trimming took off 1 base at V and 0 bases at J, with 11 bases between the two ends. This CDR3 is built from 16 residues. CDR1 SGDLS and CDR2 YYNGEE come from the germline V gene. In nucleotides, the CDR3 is TGTGCCAGCAGCGTAATGGACGGAAACTCTGGAAACACCATATATTTT. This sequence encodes CASSVMDGNSGNTIYF.

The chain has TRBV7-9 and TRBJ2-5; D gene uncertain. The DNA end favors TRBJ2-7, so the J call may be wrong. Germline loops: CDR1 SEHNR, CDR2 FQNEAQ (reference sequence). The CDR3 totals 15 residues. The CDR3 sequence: CASSFGPQLVYEQYF. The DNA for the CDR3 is TGTGCCAGCAGCTTTGGACCCCAACTTGTCTACGAGCAGTACTTC.

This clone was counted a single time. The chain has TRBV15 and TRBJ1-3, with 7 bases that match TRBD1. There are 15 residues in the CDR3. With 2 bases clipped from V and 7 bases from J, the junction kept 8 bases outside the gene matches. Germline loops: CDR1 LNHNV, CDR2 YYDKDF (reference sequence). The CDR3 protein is CATSRPDRVWNTIYF. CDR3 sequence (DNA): TGTGCCACCAGCAGACCTGACAGGGTATGGAACACCATATATTTT. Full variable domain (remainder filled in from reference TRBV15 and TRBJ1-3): DAMVIQNPRYQVTQFGKPVTLSCSQTLNHNVMYWYQQKSSQAPKLLFHYYDKDFNNEADTPDNFQSRRPNTSFCFLDIRSPGLGDTAMYLCATSRPDRVWNTIYFGEGSWLTVV.

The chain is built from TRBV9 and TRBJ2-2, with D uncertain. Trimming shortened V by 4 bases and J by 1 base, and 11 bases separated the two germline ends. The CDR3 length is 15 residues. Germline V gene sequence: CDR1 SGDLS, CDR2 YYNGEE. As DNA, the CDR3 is TGTGCCAGCAGCCGGACCCCGGGGAACACCGGGGAGCTGTTTTTT. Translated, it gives CASSRTPGNTGELFF. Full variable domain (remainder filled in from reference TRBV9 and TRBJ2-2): DSGVTQTPKHLITATGQRVTLRCSPRSGDLSVYWYQQSLDQGLQFLIQYYNGEERAKGNILERFSAQQFPDLHSELNLSSLELGDSALYFCASSRTPGNTGELFFGEGSRLTVL.

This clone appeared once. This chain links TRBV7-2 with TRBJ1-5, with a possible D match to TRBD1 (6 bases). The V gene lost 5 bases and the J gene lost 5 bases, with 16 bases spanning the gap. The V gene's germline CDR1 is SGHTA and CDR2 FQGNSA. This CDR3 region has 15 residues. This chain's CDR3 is CASSQQGFRDQPQHF. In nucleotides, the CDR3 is TGTGCCAGCAGCCAACAGGGTTTTAGGGATCAGCCCCAGCATTTT.

The CDR3 DNA is TGTGCCAGCAGCGTGGACCTCCAAGGTCATAATGAAAAACTGTTTTTT. It yields the protein CASSVDLQGHNEKLFF. The genes are TRBV9 and TRBJ1-4, with D unclear. The V gene lost 2 bases and the J gene lost 4 bases, with 15 bases spanning the gap. CDR3 length: 16 amino acids. From germline, CDR1 is SGDLS and CDR2 YYNGEE.